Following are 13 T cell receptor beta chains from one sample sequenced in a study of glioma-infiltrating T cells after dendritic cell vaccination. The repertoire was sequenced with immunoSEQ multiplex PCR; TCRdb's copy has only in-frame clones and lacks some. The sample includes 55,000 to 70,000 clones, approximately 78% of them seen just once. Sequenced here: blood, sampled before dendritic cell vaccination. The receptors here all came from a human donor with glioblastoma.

DNA of the CDR3: TGTGCCAGCAGCTTACGAACAAAAGAGACCCAGTACTTC. It codes for CASSLRTKETQYF. The chain is built from TRBV7-6 and TRBJ2-5, with unresolved D. CDR1 and CDR2 (germline): SGHVS, FNYEAQ. CDR3 length equals 13 residues. The V gene lost 2 bases and the J gene lost 3 bases, with 7 bases spanning the gap.

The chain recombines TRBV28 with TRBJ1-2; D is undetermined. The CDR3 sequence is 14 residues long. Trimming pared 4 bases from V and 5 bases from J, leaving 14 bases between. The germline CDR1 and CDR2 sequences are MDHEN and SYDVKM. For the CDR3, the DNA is TGTGCCAGCAGTTCCCCTGGACTGATATATGGCTACACCTTC. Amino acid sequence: CASSSPGLIYGYTF.

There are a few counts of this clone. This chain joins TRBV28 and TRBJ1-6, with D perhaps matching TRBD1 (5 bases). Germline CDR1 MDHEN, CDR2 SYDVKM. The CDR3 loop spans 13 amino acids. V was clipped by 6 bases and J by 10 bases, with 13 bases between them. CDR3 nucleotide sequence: TGTGCCAGCAGAGTTTCAGGGAACTCACCCCTCCACTTT. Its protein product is CASRVSGNSPLHF.

In nucleotides, the CDR3 is TGCAGCGCCTCGGGACAGGGGGACTACGAGCAGTACTTC. Encoded protein: CSASGQGDYEQYF. This chain connects TRBV29-1 to TRBJ2-7, with 11 bases aligning to TRBD1. The CDR3 sequence is 13 residues long. V was pared by 7 bases and J by 3 bases, with 5 bases of the junction left unmatched. The germline CDR1 and CDR2 sequences are SQVTM and ANQGSEA.

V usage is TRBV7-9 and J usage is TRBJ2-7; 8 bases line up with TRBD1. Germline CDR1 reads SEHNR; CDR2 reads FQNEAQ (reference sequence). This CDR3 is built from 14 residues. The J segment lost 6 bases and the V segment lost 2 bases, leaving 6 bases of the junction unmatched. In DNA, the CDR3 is TGTGCCAGCAGCTTAAGTGGACAGGGTGTCGAGCAGTACTTC. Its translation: CASSLSGQGVEQYF.

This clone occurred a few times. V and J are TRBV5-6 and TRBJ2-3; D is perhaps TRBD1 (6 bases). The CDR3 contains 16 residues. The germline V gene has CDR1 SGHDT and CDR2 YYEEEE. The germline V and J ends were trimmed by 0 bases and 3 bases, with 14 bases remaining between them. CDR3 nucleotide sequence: TGTGCCAGCAGCTTGGAGTTGTCAGGGGAAACAGATACGCAGTATTTT. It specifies CASSLELSGETDTQYF.

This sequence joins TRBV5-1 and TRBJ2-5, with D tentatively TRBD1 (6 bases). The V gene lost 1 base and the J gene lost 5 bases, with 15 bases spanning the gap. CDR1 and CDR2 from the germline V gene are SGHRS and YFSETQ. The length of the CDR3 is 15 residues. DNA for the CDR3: TGCGCCAGCAGCTTGTATAATGGGGGCGCGGAGACCCAGTACTTC. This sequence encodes CASSLYNGGAETQYF.

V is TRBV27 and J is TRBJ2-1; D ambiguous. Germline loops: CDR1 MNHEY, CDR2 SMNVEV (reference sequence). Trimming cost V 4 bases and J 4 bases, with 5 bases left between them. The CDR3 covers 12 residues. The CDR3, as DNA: TGTGCCAGCAGTTCGACATACAATGAGCAGTTCTTC. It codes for CASSSTYNEQFF.

CDR3 DNA sequence: TGTGCCAGTAGTCCTAGGGACAGGGAAGATAATGAAAAACTGTTTTTT. It yields the protein CASSPRDREDNEKLFF. The genes are TRBV19 and TRBJ1-4, with 9 bases that match TRBD1. The CDR3 runs 16 residues. Germline V gives CDR1 LNHDA, CDR2 SQIVND (reference sequence). The ends lost 5 bases at V and 4 bases at J; junction bases unmatched: 8. The complete variable domain, with remaining parts taken from reference TRBV19 and TRBJ1-4, reads DGGITQSPKYLFRKEGQNVTLSCEQNLNHDAMYWYRQDPGQGLRLIYYSQIVNDFQKGDIAEGYSVSREKKESFPLTVTSAQKNPTAFYLCASSPRDREDNEKLFFGSGTQLSVL.

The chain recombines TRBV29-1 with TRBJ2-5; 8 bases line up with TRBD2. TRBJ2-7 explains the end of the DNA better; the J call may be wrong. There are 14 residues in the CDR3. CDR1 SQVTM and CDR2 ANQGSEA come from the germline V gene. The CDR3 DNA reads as TGCAGTTCCGGGGGGGGCCAGGGGAGCGACGAGCAGTACTTC. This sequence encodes CSSGGGQGSDEQYF.

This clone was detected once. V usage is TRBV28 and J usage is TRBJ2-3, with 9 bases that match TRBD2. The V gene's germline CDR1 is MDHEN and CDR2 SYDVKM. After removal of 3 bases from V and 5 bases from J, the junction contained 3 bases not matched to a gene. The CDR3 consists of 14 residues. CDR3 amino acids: CASSFSGGRDTQYF. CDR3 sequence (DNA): TGTGCCAGCAGTTTTAGCGGGGGTAGAGATACGCAGTATTTT.

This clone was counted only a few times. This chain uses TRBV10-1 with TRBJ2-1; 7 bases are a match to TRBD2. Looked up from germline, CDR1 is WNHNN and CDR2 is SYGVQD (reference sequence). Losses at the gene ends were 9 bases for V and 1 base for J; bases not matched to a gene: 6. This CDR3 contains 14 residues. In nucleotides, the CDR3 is TGCGCCAGGACTAGCTGTGGGTCCTACAATGAGCAGTTCTTC. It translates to CARTSCGSYNEQFF.

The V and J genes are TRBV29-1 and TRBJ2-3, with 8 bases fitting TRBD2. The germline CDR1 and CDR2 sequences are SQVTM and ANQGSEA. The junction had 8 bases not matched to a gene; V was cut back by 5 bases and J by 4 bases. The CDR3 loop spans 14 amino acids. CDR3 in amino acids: CSVSGGSSADTQYF. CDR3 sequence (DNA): TGCAGCGTTAGCGGGGGTTCAAGTGCAGATACGCAGTATTTT.